Listed below are T cell receptor beta chains from one sample, sequenced in a study of T-cell reconstitution after alpha-beta-depleted transplantation in children. TCRdb processed the PCR reads anew with MiXCR; each CDR3 protein has one entry. This sample has fewer than 1 million distinct CDR3 sequences, with about 16% found just once. Sample: PBMCs, mostly from graft donor cells, taken 360 days after TCRalphabeta/CD19-depleted stem cell transplant. All receptors come from a male patient younger than 18 who had a stem cell transplant for acute lymphoblastic leukemia, so the T cells may come from the graft donor. CDR3s include the opening cysteine and the closing phenylalanine or tryptophan. Fields, in order: D gene, J gene, V gene, clone size, CDR3 protein, CDR3 DNA. A D gene is named only where the DNA matches it firmly. Clone size appears in some rows only: once, few, many, or a class for an expanded clone.

- TRBJ2-5 TRBV5-1 - CASSFRVKETQYF TGCGCCAGCAGCTTCCGGGTCAAAGAGACCCAGTACTTC
- TRBJ1-4 TRBV7-9 few CASSSYRPWDEKLFF TGTGCCAGCAGCTCCTACAGGCCATGGGATGAAAAACTGTTTTTT
TRBD2 TRBJ2-1 TRBV6-5 many CASSYSRLADISYNEQFF TGTGCCAGCAGTTACTCGAGGCTAGCGGATATCTCCTACAATGAGCAGTTCTTC
TRBD2 TRBJ2-1 TRBV7-9 few CASSLTSGINEQFF TGTGCCAGCAGCTTGACTAGCGGGATCAATGAGCAGTTCTTC
TRBD2 TRBJ2-7 TRBV7-9 - CASSLAAGEAYEQYF TGTGCCAGCAGCTTAGCAGCGGGAGAGGCCTACGAGCAGTACTTC
- TRBJ2-1 TRBV15 - CATSGGPSSYNEQFF TGTGCCACCAGCGGGGGGCCAAGCTCCTACAATGAGCAGTTCTTC
- TRBJ2-2 TRBV7-9 - CASSKLANTGELFF TGTGCCAGCAGCAAACTAGCGAACACCGGGGAGCTGTTTTTT
- TRBJ2-2 TRBV5-1 - CASSNWTVNTGELFF TGCGCCAGCAGCAATTGGACCGTGAACACCGGGGAGCTGTTTTTT
- TRBJ1-1 TRBV5-1 few CASRDIRRGNTEAFF TGCGCCAGCAGGGATATACGGCGGGGGAACACTGAAGCTTTCTTT
TRBD1 TRBJ2-2 TRBV5-1 - CASSRRTGGDTGELFF TGCGCCAGCAGCCGCCGGACAGGGGGCGACACCGGGGAGCTGTTTTTT
TRBD2 TRBJ2-2 TRBV6-1 few CASRPLFGGSSRTGELFF TGTGCCAGCAGACCACTGTTTGGCGGGAGCAGTCGCACCGGGGAGCTGTTTTTT